This section outlines one T cell receptor (beta chain) sequence together with its context. What it recognizes is unknown. This sample was taken from a study of CXCR3-negative and CXCR3-positive naive CD8 T cells. Study-level findings and limits: Diversity ran similarly high across both naive subsets but far lower in memory CD8+ cells. CXCR3-positive naive cells had more hydrophobic TRB CDR3s than CXCR3-negative naive cells.

The CDR3 covers 16 residues. Germline V gene lookup returns CDR1 SEHNR and CDR2 FQNEAQ (reference sequence). Sorting was done in triplicate for each CD8+ T cell subset (about 320,000 cells each). CD45RO-CCR7+CD27+CD95- was the phenotype of naive CD8+ T cells. Researchers prepared the TRB cDNA libraries using 5' RACE with UMI labels. TCRdb re-called the 5' RACE reads; one entry per CDR3 protein, DNA not given. The sample table sets out 90,000 to 95,000 distinct CDR3 sequences. The TCR was taken from a human donor in good health. Some clones in this sample may be carry-over from other donors' samples. The V and J genes are TRBV7-9 and TRBJ2-7; without DNA, the TCRdb call of TRBD1 cannot be checked. The sequenced material came from naive CXCR3- CD8+ T cells from blood. Specified subset: CD45RO-CCR7+CD27+CD95- naive CD8+ T cells lacking CXCR3 (TNR3-). CDR3 loop: CASSRAPRGLGGEQYF.